This TCR beta chain was profiled in a study of human T cells and chemical hapten exposure (dated by TCRdb to the early 2020s). A note on the overall study: Libraries were pooled for sequencing, and per-sample TCR yields varied mainly because of small differences in library volumes within the pool. Both TCR alpha and TCR beta chains were sequenced from each blood RNA sample. The study tracked peripheral blood TCR repertoire changes in vivo during primary and secondary sensitization to the hapten diphenylcyclopropenone (DPC) in alopecia patients.

CDR1 and CDR2 are drawn from the germline V gene (reference sequence): LGHDT, YNNKEL. Spanning cysteine to phenylalanine, the CDR3 consists of 17 amino acids. The entry retains the CDR3 DNA only, 51 bases that are in frame from base 1. For this chain, trimming is 1 base at the V end and 4 bases at the J end, and the number of junction bases without a gene match is 7. The library was generated by 5' RACE. This sample was sequenced with an Illumina MiSeq. Library preparation attached unique molecular identifiers to individual cDNA molecules for quantitative, reproducible TCR counting. The paper's processing steps were these. The median number of TCRs per sample was 95,638, ranging from about 20,000 to 690,600. V, J and CDR3 annotation of the TCR reads was performed with the Decombinator software suite. For PS versus PT1 abundance plots, all samples were subsampled to the same number of TCRs (28,000). TCRs were defined as expanded if absent before sensitization and observed at least eight times at the 2-week time point. In-frame beta chains were kept once TCRdb had trimmed the public reads at Q25 with fastp and called clones with MiXCR. Duplicate CDR3 protein sequences are folded into a single record with the most common DNA and genes. Clone size and V and J calls follow TCRdb, not the original study. In all, the sample holds about 140,000 distinct CDR3 sequences, and around 4.1% of those were seen once. The top ten clonotypes cover more than 1.2% of the sample.

Total RNA was extracted from unfractionated whole blood that had been collected in Tempus Blood RNA tubes. As TCR sequencing controls, about five healthy volunteers were used, with blood taken at day 0, 2 weeks and 6 weeks. What the research found in general, with its limitations: The number of TCRs above 1 in 1000 frequency did not change with DPC sensitization; there was no evidence of global repertoire structure alterations. Repeated subsampling changed both the strength of the expansion versus patch-test correlation and the threshold at which that correlation became significant.

This clonotype came up many times. It lacks a known antigen. Qualities for individual bases were not recorded, and no much larger clone is one base off. The source of this sequence is a female donor in good health. The chain is assembled from TRBV3-1 and TRBJ1-2, with 12 middle bases fitting TRBD1. Here is the DNA: TGTGCCAGCAGCCAAGGGCCCGGGACAGGGGGCGTCTATGGCTACACCTTC. Its product reads: CASSQGPGTGGVYGYTF.